The 14 T cell receptor beta chains below all came from one sample that was sequenced in a study of persistence of HIV-infected CD4 T cells. These receptors have no identified antigens. Sequencing used immunoSEQ version 4 in survey mode. Generated by immunoSEQ multiplex PCR, the TCRdb table keeps only in-frame clones and is missing some. The sample lists some 8,000 clones, 61% occurring once. Lysates of CMV-infected fibroblasts at 9 to 10 ug/mL stimulated these cells. Sorting selected CD4+ T cells upregulating both CD40 ligand and CD69. Sequenced material: CD4+ T cells sorted from PBMCs after approximately 19-hour stimulation, taken from a patient who received antiretroviral therapy. All receptors derive from an adult man with HIV who was CMV-seropositive.

This clone was found a few times. The V call is TRBV5-1, the J call TRBJ2-7, with D perhaps TRBD2 (7 bases). The CDR3 has 11 residues. Germline V gene lookup returns CDR1 SGHRS and CDR2 YFSETQ. The V and J ends lost 7 bases and 6 bases respectively, with 11 bases between them. The CDR3 sequence is CASGGATEQYF. The CDR3 nucleotides read TGCGCCAGCGGGGGGGCTACCGAGCAGTACTTC.

The chain recombines TRBV30 with TRBJ2-1; 10 positions match TRBD1. The ends lost 0 bases at V and 6 bases at J; junction bases unmatched: 11. Germline V CDR1 and CDR2: GTSNPN, SVGIG (reference sequence). The CDR3 runs to 17 residues. The CDR3 bases are TGTGCCTGGAGTGTCTTGATTGGCCGGGACAGGGGCAATGAGCAGTTCTTC. Translated: CAWSVLIGRDRGNEQFF. The full variable domain, in which reference TRBV30 and TRBJ2-1 provide the parts outside the CDR3, is SQTIHQWPATLVQPVGSPLSLECTVEGTSNPNLYWYRQAAGRGLQLLFYSVGIGQISSEVPQNLSASRPQDRQFILSSKKLLLSDSGFYLCAWSVLIGRDRGNEQFFGPGTRLTVL.

Sample share makes this clone medium-sized. The chain is built from TRBV30 and TRBJ2-7; tentatively, D is TRBD1 (5 bases). Germline V gives CDR1 GTSNPN, CDR2 SVGIG (reference sequence). Deletions cut 2 bases from V and 6 bases from J, with 11 bases between. The CDR3 spans 12 residues. The CDR3 nucleotides are TGTGCCTGGAGTACCCCAGGGTTCGAGCAGTACTTC. This gives the protein CAWSTPGFEQYF.

The rearrangement links TRBV7-8 to TRBJ1-2; no clear D. The CDR3 is made up of 13 amino acids. CDR1 and CDR2 from the germline V gene are SGHVS and FQNEAQ. V shed 2 bases and J shed 5 bases, with 9 bases lying between them. The CDR3 sequence is CASSLLGSYGYTF. The CDR3 DNA sequence: TGTGCCAGCAGCTTACTGGGATCGTATGGCTACACCTTC.

V usage is TRBV30 and J usage is TRBJ2-7, with no clear D. Germline CDR1 reads GTSNPN; CDR2 reads SVGIG (reference sequence). The CDR3 spans 13 residues. Trimming took off 1 base at V and 3 bases at J, with 10 bases between the two ends. CDR3 nucleotides: TGTGCCTGGAGTGGGTACGGTAACTACGAGCAGTACTTC. Translation gives CAWSGYGNYEQYF.

Within the sample, this clone is medium-sized. The CDR3 region is CAWIGHMNTEAFF. The CDR3 DNA is TGTGCCTGGATTGGGCATATGAACACTGAAGCTTTCTTT. The rearrangement uses TRBV30 and TRBJ1-1; no clear D. CDR3 length equals 13 residues. Trimming left V 4 bases short and J 0 bases short, with 9 bases between. From germline, CDR1 is GTSNPN and CDR2 SVGIG (reference sequence).

Here the CDR3 DNA reads TGTGCCAGCAGCTTACCGCCAGGACCCCGCGGGTACACCTTC. Protein sequence: CASSLPPGPRGYTF. This sequence joins TRBV5-4 and TRBJ1-2; D not certain. CDR1 and CDR2 (germline): SGHNT, YYREEE (reference sequence). V was clipped by 2 bases and J by 11 bases, with 19 bases between them. The CDR3 consists of 14 residues.

This clone was detected only a few times. The CDR3 nucleotides are TGCAGCGTTCCCGATTCCTACAGGGGCGCCGTCCCCTATGGCTACACCTTC. This gives the protein CSVPDSYRGAVPYGYTF. This sequence joins TRBV29-1 and TRBJ1-2, with 7 bases fitting TRBD1. This CDR3 is built from 17 residues. Germline V gene data show CDR1 as SQVTM and CDR2 as ANQGSEA. V dropped 5 bases and J dropped 4; count of bases not matched to a gene: 19.

The chain couples TRBV5-4 to TRBJ1-6, with 10 bases aligning to TRBD1. V gave up 5 bases and J gave up 10 bases; unmatched junction bases: 6. Germline values: CDR1 SGHNT, CDR2 YYREEE (reference sequence). The CDR3 extends over 14 amino acids. The CDR3 DNA reads TGTGCCAGCAGGTTTAGGGACAGGGGATCACCCCTCCACTTT. It encodes CASRFRDRGSPLHF.

The CDR3 bases are TGCGCCAGCAGCCAAGAACGAGGGGCTAGGTCAGGAGAGACCCAGTACTTC. Translated, it gives CASSQERGARSGETQYF. The chain employs TRBV4-1 and TRBJ2-5; D tentatively reads TRBD1 or TRBD2 (5 bases each). V was trimmed by 0 bases and J by 4 bases, leaving 18 bases between them. The CDR3 length is 17 residues. CDR1 MGHRA and CDR2 YSYEKL come from the germline V gene.

This clone is medium-sized (0.01 to 0.1%) by share. The chain recombines TRBV6-4 with TRBJ2-3; 7 positions agree with TRBD1. Germline values: CDR1 MRHNA, CDR2 SNTAGT. The CDR3 covers 14 residues. Trimming removed 6 bases from V and 2 bases from J; junction bases left unmatched: 5. The CDR3 region has the DNA TGTGCCAGCAGCCGGGACAGCGACACAGATACGCAGTATTTT. This translates into CASSRDSDTDTQYF.

The V call is TRBV10-2, the J call TRBJ1-1; 7 bases map to TRBD1. The CDR3 length is 15 residues. The trim removed 4 bases at V and 6 bases at J, leaving 11 bases unmatched. Germline V CDR1 and CDR2: WSHSY, SAAADI. In DNA form, the CDR3 reads TGCGCCAGCAGTGGACAGGGAGGAGTAGGCGCTGAAGCTTTCTTT. Translation gives CASSGQGGVGAEAFF.

This clone was recorded a few times. J is TRBJ1-2 and V is TRBV27; D is unclear. This CDR3 has 13 amino acids. CDR1 is MNHEY and CDR2 is SMNVEV in the germline V gene (reference sequence). V was pared by 8 bases and J by 3 bases, with 13 bases between. CDR3 in amino acids: CASWEPRDYGYTF. In DNA form, the CDR3 reads TGTGCCAGCTGGGAGCCCCGCGACTATGGCTACACCTTC.

There are a few counts of this clone. This rearrangement joins TRBV7-9 to TRBJ2-2; TRBD1 aligns across 7 bases. Germline CDR1 SEHNR, CDR2 FQNEAQ (reference sequence). The CDR3 length is 15 residues. Trimming removed 4 bases from V and 3 bases from J; junction bases left unmatched: 5. The CDR3 DNA reads as TGTGCCAGCAGCTCAGAGACAGGGCACACCGGGGAGCTGTTTTTT. It yields the protein CASSSETGHTGELFF.